The TCR beta chain under discussion was sequenced for a study of radiation and T cells in renal cell carcinoma. Study results and limitations: From baseline, blood top tumor clonotypes peaked at 2 weeks post-radiation. No pretreatment tumor biopsies were available for baseline clonotypes.

Time point given: blood 4 weeks post-SBRT, at nephrectomy. Treatment reported: 15 Gy SBRT to primary tumor, nephrectomy 4 weeks later. Nephrectomy followed 15 Gy stereotactic body radiation by 4 weeks. Measured with immunoSEQ multiplex PCR; TCRdb has only the in-frame clones, and not every one. The table shows around 140,000 clones, with around 88% occurring only once. This clone was recorded a few times. Its antigen is undetermined. Sequences were derived from blood, sampled from a patient whose treatment included radiotherapy and nephrectomy. The clonotype was recovered from a woman aged 45-65 years with renal cell carcinoma.

CDR3 amino acids: CASSIARGGGQGTEAFF. Here the CDR3 DNA reads TGTGCCAGTAGTATAGCCCGCGGAGGGGGACAGGGGACTGAAGCTTTCTTT. The chain links TRBV19 to TRBJ1-1; TRBD1 matches 10 bases. Per germline, CDR1 LNHDA and CDR2 SQIVND (reference sequence). Trimming at V came to 1 base and at J to 5 bases, leaving 10 bases not matched to a gene. This CDR3 has 17 residues.